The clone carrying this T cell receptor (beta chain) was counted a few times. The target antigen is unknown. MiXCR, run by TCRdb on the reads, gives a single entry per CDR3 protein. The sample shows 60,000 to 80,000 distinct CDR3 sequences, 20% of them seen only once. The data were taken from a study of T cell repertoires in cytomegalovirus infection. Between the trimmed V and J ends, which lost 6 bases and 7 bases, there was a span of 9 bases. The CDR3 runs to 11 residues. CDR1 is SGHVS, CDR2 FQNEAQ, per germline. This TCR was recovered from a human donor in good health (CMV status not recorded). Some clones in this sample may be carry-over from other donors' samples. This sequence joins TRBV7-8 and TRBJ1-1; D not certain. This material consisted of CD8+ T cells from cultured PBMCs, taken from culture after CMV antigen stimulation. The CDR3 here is CASSQIDEAFF. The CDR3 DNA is TGTGCCAGCAGTCAGATAGATGAAGCTTTCTTT.